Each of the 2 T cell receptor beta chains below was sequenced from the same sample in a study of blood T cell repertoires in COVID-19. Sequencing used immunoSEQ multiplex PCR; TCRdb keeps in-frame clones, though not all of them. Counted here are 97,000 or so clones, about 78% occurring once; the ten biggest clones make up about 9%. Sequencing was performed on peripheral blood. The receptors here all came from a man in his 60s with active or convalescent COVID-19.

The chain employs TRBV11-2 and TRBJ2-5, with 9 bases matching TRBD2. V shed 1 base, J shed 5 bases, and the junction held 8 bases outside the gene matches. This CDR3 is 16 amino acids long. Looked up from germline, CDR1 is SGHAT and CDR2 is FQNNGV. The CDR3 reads CASSLGHIAGAETQYF. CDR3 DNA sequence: TGTGCCAGCAGCTTAGGTCACATAGCGGGAGCGGAGACCCAGTACTTC.

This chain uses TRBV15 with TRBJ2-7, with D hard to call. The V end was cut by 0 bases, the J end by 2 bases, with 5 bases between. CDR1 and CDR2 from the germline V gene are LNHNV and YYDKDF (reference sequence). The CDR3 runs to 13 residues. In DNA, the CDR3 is TGTGCCACCAGCAGAGATTACACCTACGAGCAGTACTTC. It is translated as CATSRDYTYEQYF.